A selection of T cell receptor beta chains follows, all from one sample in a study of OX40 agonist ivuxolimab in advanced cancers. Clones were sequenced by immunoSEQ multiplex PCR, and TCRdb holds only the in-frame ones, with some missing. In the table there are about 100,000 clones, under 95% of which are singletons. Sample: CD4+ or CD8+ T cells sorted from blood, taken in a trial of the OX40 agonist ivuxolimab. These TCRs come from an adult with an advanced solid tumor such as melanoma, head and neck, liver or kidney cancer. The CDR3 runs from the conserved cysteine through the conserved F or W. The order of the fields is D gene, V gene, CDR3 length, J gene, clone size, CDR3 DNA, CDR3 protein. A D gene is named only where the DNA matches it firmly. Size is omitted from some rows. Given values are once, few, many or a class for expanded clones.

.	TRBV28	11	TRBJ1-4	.	TGTGCCAGCAGTTTAGTAGGAAAACTGTTTTTT	CASSLVGKLFF
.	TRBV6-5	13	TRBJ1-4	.	TGTGCCAGCAGTTACTCGACATCCGAAAAACTGTTTTTT	CASSYSTSEKLFF
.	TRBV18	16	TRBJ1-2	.	TGTGCCAGCTCACAAGCCGGGACGACCGACAACTATGGCTACACCTTC	CASSQAGTTDNYGYTF
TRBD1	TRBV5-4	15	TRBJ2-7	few	TGTGCCAGCAGCTTATTAAAACAGGGGAGATACGAGCAGTACTTC	CASSLLKQGRYEQYF
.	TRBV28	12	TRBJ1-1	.	TGTGCCAGCAGAGACAGGTACACTGAAGCTTTCTTT	CASRDRYTEAFF
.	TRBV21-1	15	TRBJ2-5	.	TGTGCCAGCAACTCCTGCACTTTCGGCAGGAAGACCCAGTACTTC	CASNSCTFGRKTQYF
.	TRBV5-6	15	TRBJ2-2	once	TGTGCCAGCAGCTTGTGGGGGCGTAACACCGGGGAGCTGTTTTTT	CASSLWGRNTGELFF
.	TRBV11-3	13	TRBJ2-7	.	TGTGCCAGCAGCCCCTTTAGGTACAACGAGCAGTACTTC	CASSPFRYNEQYF
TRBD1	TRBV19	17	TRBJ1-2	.	TGTGCCAGTAGTATCCCCGGGACAGGGGGCGCTTCTTCCGGCTACACCTTC	CASSIPGTGGASSGYTF
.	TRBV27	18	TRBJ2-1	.	TGTGCCAGCAACCCTTTTTCTGGTGGGGCCAGGGGAAACAATGAGCAGTTCTTC	CASNPFSGGARGNNEQFF
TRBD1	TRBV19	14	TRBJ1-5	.	TGTGCCAGTAGTGTGGGACAGAATTATCAGCCCCAGCATTTT	CASSVGQNYQPQHF
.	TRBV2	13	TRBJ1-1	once	TGTGCCAGCAGAAACACACTGAACACTGAAGCTTTCTTT	CASRNTLNTEAFF
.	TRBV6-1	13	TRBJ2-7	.	TGTGCCAGCCGGGCAGGCCTAACCTACGAGCAGTACTTC	CASRAGLTYEQYF
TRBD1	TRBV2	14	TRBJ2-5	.	TGTGCCAGCCTTTTTGGGACAGGGGCAGGGACCCAGTACTTC	CASLFGTGAGTQYF
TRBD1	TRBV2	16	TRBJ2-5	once	TGTGCCAGCAAGCCGAGGCGGGCAGGGGGCGAGGAGACCCAGTACTTC	CASKPRRAGGEETQYF
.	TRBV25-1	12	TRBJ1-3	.	TGTGCCAGCACAGGGACTGGAAACACCATATATTTT	CASTGTGNTIYF
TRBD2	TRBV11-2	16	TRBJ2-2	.	TGTGCCAGCAGCTTCCAAACTAGCGGGAACACCGGGGAGCTGTTTTTT	CASSFQTSGNTGELFF
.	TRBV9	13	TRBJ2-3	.	TGTGCCAGCAGCGGAAGAAGGTCCCTCCCGCAGTATTTT	CASSGRRSLPQYF
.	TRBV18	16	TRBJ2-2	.	TGTGCCAGCTCACCACCCGTGTTAGCGGAAGGCGGGGAGCTGTTTTTT	CASSPPVLAEGGELFF
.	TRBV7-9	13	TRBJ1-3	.	TGTGCCAGCAGCTTAGGGGGTGGAAACACCATATATTTT	CASSLGGGNTIYF
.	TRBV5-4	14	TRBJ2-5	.	TGTGCCAGCAGCTTGGCGGGGCGCGGTGAGACCCAGTACTTC	CASSLAGRGETQYF
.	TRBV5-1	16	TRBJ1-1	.	TGCGCCAGCAGCTTTACTATCGCAGGGCGAGGAACTGAAGCTTTCTTT	CASSFTIAGRGTEAFF
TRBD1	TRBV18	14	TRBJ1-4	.	TGTGCCAGCTCACCACGACAGGGGAGAGAAAAACTGTTTTTT	CASSPRQGREKLFF
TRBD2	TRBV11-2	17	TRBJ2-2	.	TGTGCCAGCAGGGCAGGGCCAGGGACTAGCGTGGGCGGGGAGCTGTTTTTT	CASRAGPGTSVGGELFF
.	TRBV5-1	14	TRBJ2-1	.	TGCGCCAGCAGCTTGGGGGGATACGTGGATGAGCAGTTCTTC	CASSLGGYVDEQFF
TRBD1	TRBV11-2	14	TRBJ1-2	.	TGTGCCAGCAGTTGGGGGGACAGCTTCTATGGCTACACCTTC	CASSWGDSFYGYTF
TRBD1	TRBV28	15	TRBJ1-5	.	TGTGCCAGCAGTGGACAGGGGGCAACTGATCAGCCCCAGCATTTT	CASSGQGATDQPQHF
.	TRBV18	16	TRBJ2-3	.	TGTGCCAGCTCCCGAATTTACCAGGTAGAGCCAGATACGCAGTATTTT	CASSRIYQVEPDTQYF
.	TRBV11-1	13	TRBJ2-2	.	TGTGCCAGCAGCCCTCAGACCACCGGGGAGCTGTTTTTT	CASSPQTTGELFF
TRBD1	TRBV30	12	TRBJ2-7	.	TGTGCCTGGAGGGCGGGACAGGGTAAGCAGTACTTC	CAWRAGQGKQYF
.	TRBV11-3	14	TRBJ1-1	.	TGTGCCAGCAGCTTGGCGATCCTGAACACTGAAGCTTTCTTT	CASSLAILNTEAFF
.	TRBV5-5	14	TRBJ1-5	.	TGTGCCAGCAGCTTGAAGCATAGCAATCAGCCCCAGCATTTT	CASSLKHSNQPQHF
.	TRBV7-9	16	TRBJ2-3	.	TGTGCCAGCAGCTTAGCGACCCCATCAGGCGCAGATACGCAGTATTTT	CASSLATPSGADTQYF
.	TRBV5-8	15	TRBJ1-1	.	TGTGCCAGCACCGGACGGAATTTAATGAACACTGAAGCTTTCTTT	CASTGRNLMNTEAFF
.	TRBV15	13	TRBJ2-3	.	TGTGCCACCAGCAGAGATCCCACAGATACGCAGTATTTT	CATSRDPTDTQYF
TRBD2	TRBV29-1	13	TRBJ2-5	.	TGCAGCGTAGGCCGCCGGGGGGGGGAGACCCAGTACTTC	CSVGRRGGETQYF
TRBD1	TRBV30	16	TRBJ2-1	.	TGTGCCTGGAGTTACGGACAGGGAGTCGGTTATGATGAGCAGTTCTTC	CAWSYGQGVGYDEQFF
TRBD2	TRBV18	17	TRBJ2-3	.	TGTGCCAGCTCGGGAACTAGCGGAGAGAGGAGCACAGATACGCAGTATTTT	CASSGTSGERSTDTQYF
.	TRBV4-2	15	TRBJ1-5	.	TGTGCCAGCAGCCAACGAGCCCTAACAAATCAGCCCCAGCATTTT	CASSQRALTNQPQHF
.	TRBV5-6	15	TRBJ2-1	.	TGTGCCAGCAGCTTGTTAGGAAACTCGTACAATGAGCAGTTCTTC	CASSLLGNSYNEQFF
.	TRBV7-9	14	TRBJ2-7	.	TGTGCCAGCAGTCAGGGGCCCATATCCTACGAGCAGTACTTC	CASSQGPISYEQYF
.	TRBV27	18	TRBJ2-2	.	TGTGCCAGCAGTCCGGCAGCGACAAACTTAATGAACACCGGGGAGCTGTTTTTT	CASSPAATNLMNTGELFF
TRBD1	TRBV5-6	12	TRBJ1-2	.	TGTGCCAGCAGGGCAGGGGGATTTGGCTACACCTTC	CASRAGGFGYTF
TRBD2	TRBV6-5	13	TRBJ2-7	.	TGTGCCAGCACTCGAAGCGGGAGTTACGAGCAGTACTTC	CASTRSGSYEQYF
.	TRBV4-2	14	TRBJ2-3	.	TGTGCCAGCAGCAAGGACGGAAGATCAGATACGCAGTATTTT	CASSKDGRSDTQYF
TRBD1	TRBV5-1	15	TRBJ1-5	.	TGCGCCAGCAGCTTGGACCCGGGACAGGGGCAGCCCCAGCATTTT	CASSLDPGQGQPQHF
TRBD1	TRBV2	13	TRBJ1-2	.	TGTGCCAGCATGTTCAGGGGGCTCTCTGGCTACACCTTC	CASMFRGLSGYTF
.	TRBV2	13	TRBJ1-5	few	TGTGCCAGCAGTGCTGATGGTAATCAGCCCCAGCATTTT	CASSADGNQPQHF
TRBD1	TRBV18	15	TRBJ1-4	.	TGTGCCAGCTCACCAGACAGGGGGACTAATGAAAAACTGTTTTTT	CASSPDRGTNEKLFF
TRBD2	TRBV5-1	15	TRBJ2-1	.	TGCGCCAGCAGCCCCGGGACTAACTCCTACAATGAGCAGTTCTTC	CASSPGTNSYNEQFF
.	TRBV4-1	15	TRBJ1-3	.	TGCGCCAGCAGCCAACCAATTATTTCTGGAAACACCATATATTTT	CASSQPIISGNTIYF
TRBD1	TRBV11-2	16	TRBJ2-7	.	TGTGCCAGCAGCCTAACCAGGGACAGGGAAACCTACGAGCAGTACTTC	CASSLTRDRETYEQYF
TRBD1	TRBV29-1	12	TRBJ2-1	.	TGCAGCGCTGGGACAGGGGTTAATGAGCAGTTCTTC	CSAGTGVNEQFF
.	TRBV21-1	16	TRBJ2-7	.	TGTGCCAGCAGCAAAAGTAAGTGGGAAACTCCCTACGAGCAGTACTTC	CASSKSKWETPYEQYF
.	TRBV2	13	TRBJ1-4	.	TGTGCCAGCAGCGGGGGGAGGGGTGAAAAACTGTTTTTT	CASSGGRGEKLFF